Listed here are 18 T cell receptor beta chains from one sample, sequenced in a study of post-analysis software for immune sequencing data (dated by TCRdb to between 2014 and 2016). What the study reported, not specific to this receptor: Significantly higher frequencies in patients than in controls were found for several TRBV segments, including TRBV5-6, TRBV5-1 and TRBV20-1.

No antigens are known for them. The protocol used for the library was PCR. Sequencing was performed on an Illumina HiSeq 2500. Unique molecular identifiers were incorporated into TCR beta cDNA libraries to reduce PCR and sequencing biases. TCRdb handled the public reads itself, with Q25 trimming in fastp and clone calling in MiXCR, and kept productive beta chains. Identical CDR3 proteins give one entry, which carries the most common genes and DNA. This sample comprises about 170,000 distinct CDR3 sequences, 25% to 35% of them detected only once. The top ten constitute 1.5% of the sample. The sequenced sample was blood. The receptors were gathered from a girl aged 10 to 17 with multiple sclerosis.

This clonotype occurred many times. The V call is TRBV20-1, the J call TRBJ2-7, with a possible D match to TRBD1 (6 bases). Germline assignment: CDR1 DFQATT and CDR2 SNEGSKA (reference sequence). CDR3 length: 13 residues. Trimming shortened V by 5 bases and J by 1 base, and 12 bases separated the two germline ends. The CDR3 coding sequence is TGCAGTGCTGGCGGCAGGGGATCCTACGAGCAGTACTTC. Protein product: CSAGGRGSYEQYF.

This clonotype was recorded at least ten times. This chain uses TRBV12-3 or TRBV12-4 with TRBJ2-7; 8 bases are shared with TRBD2. Unmatched junction bases numbered 17, after V lost 4 bases and J lost 0 bases. The CDR3 spans 19 residues. The CDR3 sequence: CASSWSRSGSIGSSYEQYF. CDR3 sequence (DNA): TGTGCCAGCAGTTGGAGCAGGAGCGGGAGTATCGGGAGCTCCTACGAGCAGTACTTC.

The count of this clonotype is one. This clone may be a read error of a much larger clone one base away. The chain couples TRBV3-1 to TRBJ2-1; 7 bases align to TRBD1. The assigned J gene may be wrong: the sequence end matches TRBJ2-7 better. The CDR3 runs 16 residues. Germline V CDR1 and CDR2: LGHDT, YNNKEL (reference sequence). CDR3 sequence (DNA): TGTGCCAGCAGCCAAGAATCGGGACAGATATACAATGAGCAGTACTTC. Translated, it gives CASSQESGQIYNEQYF.

There are a few counts of this clonotype. The rearrangement uses TRBV6-5 and TRBJ1-1, with TRBD1 as a possible D gene (6 bases). The V and J ends lost 0 bases and 7 bases respectively, with 9 bases between them. The CDR3 covers 13 residues. Germline V lookup: CDR1 MNHEY, CDR2 SVGAGI. Here the CDR3 DNA reads TGTGCCAGCAGTTACTCAGGGGGGTTTGAAGCTTTCTTT. The encoded protein is CASSYSGGFEAFF.

This clonotype was picked up a small number of times. A single base separates this from a much larger clone, so it may be a read error. The chain is built from TRBV12-3 or TRBV12-4 and TRBJ2-1, with D perhaps matching TRBD2 (6 bases). The CDR3 runs to 16 residues. Trimming cost V 2 bases and J 2 bases, with 13 bases left between them. The CDR3: CASSLPRGKPYNEQFF. The CDR3 nucleotides read TGTGCCAGCAGTTTACCCCGGGGGAAACCCTACAATGAGCAGTTCTTC.

This clonotype was counted ten times or more. This rearrangement joins TRBV7-9 to TRBJ2-5; a possible D gene is TRBD1 (5 bases). The CDR3 has 15 amino acids. From germline, CDR1 is SEHNR and CDR2 FQNEAQ (reference sequence). Trimming stripped 0 bases from V and 3 bases from J, with 11 bases between. CDR3 in amino acids: CASSLALTVKETQYF. The CDR3 bases are TGTGCCAGCAGCTTAGCGTTGACAGTTAAAGAGACCCAGTACTTC.

The chain has TRBV9 and TRBJ2-1; a weak D match, TRBD2 (7 bases). V lost 0 bases and J lost 8, with 18 bases in between. CDR1 SGDLS and CDR2 YYNGEE come from the germline V gene. The CDR3 spans 16 residues. CDR3 residues: CASSVAGGGPWDEQFF. In DNA, the CDR3 is TGTGCCAGCAGCGTAGCGGGCGGGGGCCCTTGGGATGAGCAGTTCTTC.

About this clonotype: A much larger clone lies a single base off, so this may be a read error. The chain is built from TRBV7-2 and TRBJ2-7; either TRBD1 or TRBD2 may supply D (5 bases each). There are 15 residues in the CDR3. The germline V and J ends were trimmed by 4 bases and 3 bases, with 16 bases remaining between them. Germline lookup yields CDR1 SGHTA and CDR2 FQGNSA. The CDR3 reads CASSSAIGTIYEQYF. The CDR3 bases are TGTGCCAGCAGCTCAGCTATAGGGACCATCTACGAGCAGTACTTC.

To note about this clonotype: This clone may be a read error of a much larger clone one base away. The chain couples TRBV20-1 to TRBJ1-5; no firm D call. The CDR3 is 12 residues long. CDR1 is DFQATT, CDR2 SNEGSKA, per germline (reference sequence). This CDR3 reads CSATSSSQPQHF. Written as DNA, the CDR3 is TGCAGTGCTACGAGTAGCAGTCAGCCCCAGCATTTT.

This clonotype occurred a few times. The rearrangement links TRBV4-1 to TRBJ1-1; D is possibly TRBD1 (6 bases). Germline V gene lookup returns CDR1 MGHRA and CDR2 YSYEKL. Trimming took 5 bases from V and 1 from J, leaving 14 bases between them. The CDR3 runs 15 residues. The CDR3 loop is CASSLGLTGNTEAFF. DNA of the CDR3: TGCGCCAGCAGCTTGGGATTGACAGGGAACACTGAAGCTTTCTTT.

To note about this clonotype: This could be a read error, since a much larger clone is one nucleotide away. The chain joins TRBV5-6 to TRBJ2-3; weak D call: TRBD2 (5 bases). CDR1 is SGHDT and CDR2 is YYEEEE in the germline V gene. V lost 3 bases and J lost 8, with 16 bases in between. The CDR3 extends over 14 amino acids. The chain's CDR3 is CASSSISGSGTQYF. The CDR3 DNA reads TGTGCCAGCAGCTCTATCTCGGGGTCAGGTACGCAGTATTTT. Looking up the rest from reference TRBV5-6 and TRBJ2-3 gives the full variable domain: DAGVTQSPTHLIKTRGQQVTLRCSPKSGHDTVSWYQQALGQGPQFIFQYYEEEERQRGNFPDRFSGHQFPNYSSELNVNALLLGDSALYLCASSSISGSGTQYFGPGTRLTVL.

This chain uses TRBV11-2 with TRBJ2-5; 16 bases match TRBD2. There are 18 residues in the CDR3. Looked up from germline, CDR1 is SGHAT and CDR2 is FQNNGV. The V segment lost 3 bases and the J segment 5 bases; nucleotides outside the gene matches: 9. The CDR3: CASSFTGTSGRAGETQYF. The CDR3 bases are TGTGCCAGCAGCTTCACCGGGACTAGCGGGAGGGCCGGTGAGACCCAGTACTTC. The full variable domain, with the rest looked up from reference TRBV11-2 and TRBJ2-5, is EAGVAQSPRYKIIEKRQSVAFWCNPISGHATLYWYQQILGQGPKLLIQFQNNGVVDDSQLPKDRFSAERLKGVDSTLKIQPAKLEDSAVYLCASSFTGTSGRAGETQYFGPGTRLLVL.

This clonotype is classed as medium-sized. The chain carries TRBV29-1 and TRBJ2-1; TRBD2 matches at 8 bases. The CDR3 is 14 amino acids. Germline loops: CDR1 SQVTM, CDR2 ANQGSEA. The junction had 11 bases not matched to a gene; V was cut back by 4 bases and J by 9 bases. CDR3 amino acids: CSVGGAGALGEQFF. Written as DNA, the CDR3 is TGCAGCGTTGGAGGAGCGGGAGCCTTGGGTGAGCAGTTCTTC.

The rearrangement links TRBV5-1 to TRBJ2-5, with TRBD2 identical over 10 bases. Germline V gene sequence: CDR1 SGHRS, CDR2 YFSETQ. The trim removed 0 bases at V and 11 bases at J, leaving 13 bases unmatched. This CDR3 contains 16 residues. The CDR3 DNA reads as TGCGCCAGCAGCTTGGCCCCTAGCGGGGGATACGATGAGCAGTACTTC. It encodes CASSLAPSGGYDEQYF.

In DNA, the CDR3 is TGTGCCAGCAGTTACTTCCCAGGGGGAAACACTGAAGCTTTCTTT. It encodes CASSYFPGGNTEAFF. V is TRBV6-6 and J is TRBJ1-1, with TRBD1 identical over 7 bases. This CDR3 has 15 amino acids. Germline CDR1 MNHNY, CDR2 SVGAGI (reference sequence). J was trimmed by 2 bases and V by 1 base; bases with no gene match: 4.

About this clonotype itself: One junction end disagrees with the germline gene, perhaps due to a read error. The chain is built from TRBV28 and TRBJ2-4, with a possible D match to TRBD1 (8 bases). The J call may be in error: the DNA end matches TRBJ2-7 better. This CDR3 is built from 15 residues. CDR1 and CDR2 (germline): MDHEN, SYDVKM. The CDR3 coding sequence is TGTGTCAGCGTTACTGCGGGGGCAGGGGGCGACGAGCAGTACTTC. Amino acid sequence: CVSVTAGAGGDEQYF.

This clonotype came up many times. The chain has TRBV6-5 and TRBJ2-3, with 15 positions matching TRBD2. The length of the CDR3 is 14 residues. CDR1 MNHEY and CDR2 SVGAGI come from the germline V gene. Trimming cost V 7 bases and J 8 bases; bases outside gene matches: 4. CDR3 nucleotide sequence: TGTGCCAGCACCCCGGGACTAGCGGGGGGTACGCAGTATTTT. It translates to CASTPGLAGGTQYF.

The sample holds a few counts of this clonotype. The chain carries TRBV4-1 and TRBJ1-1; D gene uncertain. This CDR3 contains 14 residues. The germline gives CDR1 MGHRA, CDR2 YSYEKL. V lost 1 base and J 2 bases, leaving 8 bases between the germline ends. The CDR3 is CASSQVSGNTEAFF. The CDR3, as DNA: TGCGCCAGCAGCCAAGTTAGCGGAAACACTGAAGCTTTCTTT.